Following are 13 T cell receptor beta chains from one sample sequenced in a study of blood T cell repertoires in COVID-19. The assay was immunoSEQ multiplex PCR, and TCRdb's table has in-frame clones only and misses some. The sample includes 150,000 or so clones, approximately 80% of them seen just once. Source material: PBMCs or T cells enriched from blood (not recorded which). These receptors all stem from a man in his forties or fifties who had recovered from COVID-19.

The gene calls are TRBV5-4 and TRBJ2-1; TRBD2 agrees at 9 bases. The CDR3 is 17 residues long. The V segment lost 5 bases and the J segment 7 bases; nucleotides outside the gene matches: 16. The germline V gene has CDR1 SGHNT and CDR2 YYREEE (reference sequence). CDR3 nucleotides: TGTGCCAGCAGATCTCCATCCAGGCGGGGGGGCGTGAATGAGCAGTTCTTC. Translating it yields CASRSPSRRGGVNEQFF. Together with reference TRBV5-4 and TRBJ2-1, the CDR3 gives the full variable domain: ETGVTQSPTHLIKTRGQQVTLRCSSQSGHNTVSWYQQALGQGPQFIFQYYREEENGRGNFPPRFSGLQFPNYSSELNVNALELDDSALYLCASRSPSRRGGVNEQFFGPGTRLTVL.

This clone was detected only a few times. J is TRBJ2-7 and V is TRBV5-1, with TRBD2 identical over 10 bases. Trimming cost V 2 bases and J 2 bases; bases outside gene matches: 10. In germline, CDR1 is SGHRS, CDR2 YFSETQ. This CDR3 has 17 residues. The CDR3 here is CASSFSSGGLTAYEQYF. Written as DNA, the CDR3 is TGCGCCAGCAGCTTCTCTAGCGGGGGCCTAACCGCCTACGAGCAGTACTTC.

V is TRBV28 and J is TRBJ2-3; TRBD2 matches at 7 bases. In germline, CDR1 is MDHEN, CDR2 SYDVKM. The V gene end was trimmed by 11 bases and the J gene end by 4 bases; junction bases not matched to a gene: 12. The CDR3 loop spans 14 amino acids. The CDR3 coding sequence is TGTGCCGCTGCGGGGGTCTCGGATGCAGATACGCAGTATTTT. It encodes CAAAGVSDADTQYF.

The chain couples TRBV5-1 to TRBJ1-5; tentative D call: TRBD1 (6 bases). This CDR3 has 15 residues. V lost 4 bases to trimming and J lost 0 bases, with 11 bases between them. Per germline, CDR1 SGHRS and CDR2 YFSETQ. This CDR3 reads CASSPDSYSNQPQHF. The CDR3 nucleotides are TGCGCCAGCAGCCCGGACAGTTATAGCAATCAGCCCCAGCATTTT.

The chain employs TRBV28 and TRBJ2-5; maybe TRBD1 (6 bases). Germline V lookup: CDR1 MDHEN, CDR2 SYDVKM. V lost 4 bases, J lost 0 bases, and 9 bases lay in between. CDR3 size: 14 residues. CDR3 bases: TGTGCCAGCAGTTCCACAGGGAACCAAGAGACCCAGTACTTC. Translated: CASSSTGNQETQYF.

The chain is built from TRBV9 and TRBJ2-2, with 7 positions matching TRBD1. CDR1 and CDR2 from the germline V gene are SGDLS and YYNGEE. V gave up 7 bases and J gave up 0 bases; unmatched junction bases: 6. The CDR3 sequence is 15 residues long. The CDR3 protein is CASGGQIPNTGELFF. CDR3 nucleotide sequence: TGTGCCAGCGGGGGACAGATACCGAACACCGGGGAGCTGTTTTTT.

The rearrangement uses TRBV5-4 and TRBJ1-5; D is possibly TRBD1 (5 bases). V was clipped by 0 bases and J by 7 bases, with 14 bases between them. Germline V gene lookup returns CDR1 SGHNT and CDR2 YYREEE (reference sequence). The CDR3 totals 15 residues. CDR3 amino acids: CASSLAPGGDQPQHF. The CDR3 bases are TGTGCCAGCAGCTTGGCCCCCGGGGGGGACCAGCCCCAGCATTTT.

The V and J genes are TRBV9 and TRBJ1-3; D is perhaps TRBD1 (5 bases). The germline gives CDR1 SGDLS, CDR2 YYNGEE. Trimming pared 3 bases from V and 0 bases from J, leaving 13 bases between. The CDR3 is made up of 16 amino acids. CDR3 in amino acids: CASSADSLYSGNTIYF. The CDR3 DNA reads as TGTGCCAGCAGCGCCGACAGCCTATACTCTGGAAACACCATATATTTT. Based on the CDR3 plus reference TRBV9 and TRBJ1-3, the full variable domain is DSGVTQTPKHLITATGQRVTLRCSPRSGDLSVYWYQQSLDQGLQFLIQYYNGEERAKGNILERFSAQQFPDLHSELNLSSLELGDSALYFCASSADSLYSGNTIYFGEGSWLTVV.

A single count supports this clone. The chain recombines TRBV15 with TRBJ1-1; 11 nucleotides align to TRBD1. From germline, CDR1 is LNHNV and CDR2 YYDKDF (reference sequence). This CDR3 spans 14 amino acids. V gave up 3 bases and J gave up 9 bases; unmatched junction bases: 6. CDR3: CATSSGQGARKAFF. The CDR3 DNA is TGTGCCACCAGCAGCGGACAGGGGGCCCGTAAAGCTTTCTTT.

The rearrangement uses TRBV28 and TRBJ1-1; D is undetermined. The CDR3 spans 13 residues. Per germline, CDR1 MDHEN and CDR2 SYDVKM. V gave up 8 bases and J gave up 4 bases, with 14 bases separating them. The CDR3 loop reads CASLSPGTTEAFF. The CDR3 nucleotides are TGTGCCAGCCTCTCCCCGGGTACCACTGAAGCTTTCTTT.

This clone appeared a single time. This chain connects TRBV5-1 to TRBJ1-1; D gene uncertain. The V gene's germline CDR1 is SGHRS and CDR2 YFSETQ. This CDR3 contains 11 residues. V was pared by 2 bases and J by 7 bases, with 6 bases between. CDR3 sequence: CASSLADEAFF. The DNA of the CDR3 is TGCGCCAGCAGCTTAGCGGATGAAGCTTTCTTT.

In its sample, this clone was seen a few times. The chain has TRBV5-1 and TRBJ1-1; 7 bases fit TRBD1. Losses at the gene ends were 5 bases for V and 4 bases for J; bases not matched to a gene: 5. Germline CDR1 and CDR2: SGHRS and YFSETQ. This CDR3 has 13 amino acids. As DNA, the CDR3 is TGCGCCAGCAGGGGCAGGGGGAGCACTGAAGCTTTCTTT. Protein: CASRGRGSTEAFF.

This rearrangement joins TRBV25-1 to TRBJ2-7; 9 bases line up with TRBD1. The CDR3 is made up of 15 amino acids. Trimming cost V 4 bases and J 4 bases; bases outside gene matches: 8. The V gene's germline CDR1 is MGHDK and CDR2 SYGVNS. CDR3 sequence reads: CASSATDRGVYEQYF. The DNA of the CDR3 is TGTGCCAGCAGTGCAACGGACAGGGGAGTTTACGAGCAGTACTTC.